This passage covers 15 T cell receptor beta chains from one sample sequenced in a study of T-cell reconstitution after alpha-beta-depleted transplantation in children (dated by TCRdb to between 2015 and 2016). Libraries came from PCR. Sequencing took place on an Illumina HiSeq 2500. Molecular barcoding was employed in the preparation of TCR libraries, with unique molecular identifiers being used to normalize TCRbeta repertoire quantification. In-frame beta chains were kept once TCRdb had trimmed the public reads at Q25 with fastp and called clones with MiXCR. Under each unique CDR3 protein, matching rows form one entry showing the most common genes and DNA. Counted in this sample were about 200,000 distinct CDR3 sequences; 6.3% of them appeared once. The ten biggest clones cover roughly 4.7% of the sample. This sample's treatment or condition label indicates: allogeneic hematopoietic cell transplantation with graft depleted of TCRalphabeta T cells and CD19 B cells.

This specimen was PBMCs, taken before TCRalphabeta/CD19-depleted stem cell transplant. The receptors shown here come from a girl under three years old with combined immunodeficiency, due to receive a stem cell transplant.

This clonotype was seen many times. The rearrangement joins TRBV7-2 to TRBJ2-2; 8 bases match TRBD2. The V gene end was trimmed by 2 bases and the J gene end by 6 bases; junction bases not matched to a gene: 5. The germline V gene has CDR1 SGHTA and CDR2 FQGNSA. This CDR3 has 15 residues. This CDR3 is CASSLRSGRAGELFF. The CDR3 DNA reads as TGTGCCAGCAGCTTACGGAGCGGGAGAGCCGGGGAGCTGTTTTTT.

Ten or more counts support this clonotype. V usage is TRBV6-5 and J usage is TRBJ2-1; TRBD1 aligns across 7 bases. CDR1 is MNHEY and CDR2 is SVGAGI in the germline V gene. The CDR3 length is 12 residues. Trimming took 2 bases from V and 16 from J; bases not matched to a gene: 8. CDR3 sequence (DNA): TGTGCCAGCAGTTACGCTCCGGGACAGTACTTCTTC. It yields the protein CASSYAPGQYFF.

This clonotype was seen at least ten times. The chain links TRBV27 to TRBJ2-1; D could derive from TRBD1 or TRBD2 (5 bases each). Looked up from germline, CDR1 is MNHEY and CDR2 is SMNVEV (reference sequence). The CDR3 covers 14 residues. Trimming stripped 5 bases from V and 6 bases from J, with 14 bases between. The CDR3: CASSREVTGNEQFF. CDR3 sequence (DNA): TGTGCCAGCAGTCGGGAAGTTACAGGCAATGAGCAGTTCTTC.

The CDR3 DNA reads as TGTGCCAGCAGGGACAGCGGCACAGATACGCAGTATTTT. This translates into CASRDSGTDTQYF. V is TRBV28 and J is TRBJ2-3; possible D gene TRBD1, 6 bases. The ends were cut back, 6 bases at V and 1 base at J, with 8 bases in the middle. CDR3 length equals 13 residues. The germline V gene has CDR1 MDHEN and CDR2 SYDVKM.

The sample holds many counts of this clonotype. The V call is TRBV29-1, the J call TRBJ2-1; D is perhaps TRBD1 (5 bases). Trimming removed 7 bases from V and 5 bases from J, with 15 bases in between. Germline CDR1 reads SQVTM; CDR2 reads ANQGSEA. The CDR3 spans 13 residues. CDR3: CSAGQGPHNEQFF. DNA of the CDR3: TGCAGCGCTGGACAAGGCCCACACAATGAGCAGTTCTTC.

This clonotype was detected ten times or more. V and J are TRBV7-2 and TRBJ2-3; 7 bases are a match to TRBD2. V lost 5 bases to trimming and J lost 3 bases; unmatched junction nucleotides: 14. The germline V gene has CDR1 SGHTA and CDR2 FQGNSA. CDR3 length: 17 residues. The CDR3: CASSNTWAGAATDTQYF. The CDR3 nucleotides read TGTGCCAGCAGCAACACCTGGGCGGGAGCGGCGACAGATACGCAGTATTTT.

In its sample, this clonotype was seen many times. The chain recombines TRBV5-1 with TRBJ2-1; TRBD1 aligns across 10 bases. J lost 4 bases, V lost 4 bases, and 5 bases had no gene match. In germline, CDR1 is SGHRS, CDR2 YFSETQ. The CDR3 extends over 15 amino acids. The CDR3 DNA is TGCGCCAGCAGCCCGGGACAGGGGTCGTACAATGAGCAGTTCTTC. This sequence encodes CASSPGQGSYNEQFF. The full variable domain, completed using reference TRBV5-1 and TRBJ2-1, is KAGVTQTPRYLIKTRGQQVTLSCSPISGHRSVSWYQQTPGQGLQFLFEYFSETQRNKGNFPGRFSGRQFSNSRSEMNVSTLELGDSALYLCASSPGQGSYNEQFFGPGTRLTVL.

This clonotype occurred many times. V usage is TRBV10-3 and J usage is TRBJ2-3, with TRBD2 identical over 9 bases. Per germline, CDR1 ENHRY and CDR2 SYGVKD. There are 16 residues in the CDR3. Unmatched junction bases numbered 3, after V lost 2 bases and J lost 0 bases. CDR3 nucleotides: TGTGCCATCAGTGAGCTGGGACTAGCTAGCACAGATACGCAGTATTTT. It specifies CAISELGLASTDTQYF.

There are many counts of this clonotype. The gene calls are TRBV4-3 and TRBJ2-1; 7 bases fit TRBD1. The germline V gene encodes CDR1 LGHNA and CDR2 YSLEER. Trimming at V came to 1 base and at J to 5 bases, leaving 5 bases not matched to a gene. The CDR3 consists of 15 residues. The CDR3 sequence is CASSQGTGKDNEQFF. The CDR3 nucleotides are TGCGCCAGCAGCCAAGGGACAGGCAAAGACAATGAGCAGTTCTTC.

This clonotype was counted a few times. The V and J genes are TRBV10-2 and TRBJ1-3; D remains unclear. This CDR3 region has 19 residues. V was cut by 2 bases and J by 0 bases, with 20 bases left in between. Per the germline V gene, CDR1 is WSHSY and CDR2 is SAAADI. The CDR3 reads CASSEPGKMDGPSGNTIYF. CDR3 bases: TGCGCCAGCAGTGAGCCAGGCAAAATGGACGGCCCCTCTGGAAACACCATATATTTT.

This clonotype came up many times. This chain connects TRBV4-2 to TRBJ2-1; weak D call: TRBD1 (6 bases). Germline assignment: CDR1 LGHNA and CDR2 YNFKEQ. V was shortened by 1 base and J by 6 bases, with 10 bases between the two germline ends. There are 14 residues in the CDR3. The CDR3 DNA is TGTGCCAGCAGCCAAGTCCCCAGGGGCAATGAGCAGTTCTTC. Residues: CASSQVPRGNEQFF.

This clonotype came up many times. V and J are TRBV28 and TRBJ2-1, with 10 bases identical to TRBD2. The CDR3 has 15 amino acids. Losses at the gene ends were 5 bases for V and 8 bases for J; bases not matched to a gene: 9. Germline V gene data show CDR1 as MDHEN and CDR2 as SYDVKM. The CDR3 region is CASSLLASGSHEQFF. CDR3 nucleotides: TGTGCCAGCAGTCTTTTGGCTAGCGGGAGTCATGAGCAGTTCTTC.

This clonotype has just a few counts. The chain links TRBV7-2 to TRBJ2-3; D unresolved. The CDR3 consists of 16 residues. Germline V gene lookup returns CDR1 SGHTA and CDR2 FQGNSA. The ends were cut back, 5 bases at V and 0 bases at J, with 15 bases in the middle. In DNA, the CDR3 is TGTGCCAGCAGCCGCTCGTCCTCGTGGAGCACAGATACGCAGTATTTT. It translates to CASSRSSSWSTDTQYF. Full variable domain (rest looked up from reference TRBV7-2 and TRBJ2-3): GAGVSQSPSNKVTEKGKDVELRCDPISGHTALYWYRQSLGQGLEFLIYFQGNSAPDKSGLPSDRFSAERTGGSVSTLTIQRTQQEDSAVYLCASSRSSSWSTDTQYFGPGTRLTVL.

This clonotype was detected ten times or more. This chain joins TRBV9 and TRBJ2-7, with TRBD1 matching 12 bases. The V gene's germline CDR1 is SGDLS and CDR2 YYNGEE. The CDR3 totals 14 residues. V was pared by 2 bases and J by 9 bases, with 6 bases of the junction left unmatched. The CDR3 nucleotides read TGTGCCAGCAGCGTTGGGACAGGGGGCGCTGGGCAGTACTTC. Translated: CASSVGTGGAGQYF.

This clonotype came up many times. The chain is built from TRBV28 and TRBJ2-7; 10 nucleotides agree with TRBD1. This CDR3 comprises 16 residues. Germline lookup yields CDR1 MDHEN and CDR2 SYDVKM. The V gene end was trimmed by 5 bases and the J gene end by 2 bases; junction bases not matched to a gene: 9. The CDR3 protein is CASSSGTGTGAYEQYF. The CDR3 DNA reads TGTGCCAGCAGTAGCGGAACCGGGACAGGGGCCTACGAGCAGTACTTC. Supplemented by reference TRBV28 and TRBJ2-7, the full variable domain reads DVKVTQSSRYLVKRTGEKVFLECVQDMDHENMFWYRQDPGLGLRLIYFSYDVKMKEKGDIPEGYSVSREKKERFSLILESASTNQTSMYLCASSSGTGTGAYEQYFGPGTRLTVT.